This TCR beta chain was sequenced during a study of T cells in Graves' hyperthyroidism and ophthalmopathy (dated by TCRdb to 2018 to 2020). About the study as a whole: Peripheral blood was sampled at the time of initial diagnosis, prior to any treatment. A discovery cohort of fewer than 110 patients, about 40 with Graves' ophthalmopathy and about 60 with stable Graves' hyperthyroidism, was used to find distinguishing TCR V-J signatures. After blood sampling, hyperthyroidism patients were treated with methimazole at a starting dose of 30 mg daily, and ophthalmopathy patients were treated with high-dose intravenous methylprednisolone. Prospective prediction of ophthalmopathy was tested in an independent validation cohort consisting of some 18 hyperthyroidism patients and 15 to 17 patients who later progressed to ophthalmopathy. According to the paper, TCR Vbeta CDR3 sequencing was carried out on approximately 140 peripheral blood samples, which came from approximately 41 ophthalmopathy, around 74 hyperthyroidism and roughly 17 progressor patients. Thyroid tissue and blood T-cell repertoires from six Graves' hyperthyroidism patients were also compared in the study. The 100 or so discovery patients were randomly split 7:3 into training and test sets. The paper as a whole reports these results and caveats: In validation, the model predicted progression to ophthalmopathy a median of 6.5 months before onset, with 70% to 71% sensitivity and about 72% specificity. Most expanded thyroid clonotypes (frequency above 0.001) were also detected in blood, suggesting blood repertoires may reflect thyroid immune responses. Sample size was not statistically predetermined, and investigators were not blinded to group allocation. In cross-validation, a model built on a 13 V-J signature told ophthalmopathy apart from stable hyperthyroidism with about 90% sensitivity and about 81% specificity, and in testing the same model reached 80%/75%.

Ophthalmopathy patients had moderately to severely active disease, Clinical Activity Score of at least 3, NOSPECS grade of at least 4, and duration under 3 months. The study excluded patients with uncontrolled infections, other autoimmune diseases, pregnancy or lactation. Clinical symptoms, serum thyroxine and TRAb, thyroid ultrasound, and orbital computed tomography formed the basis for the diagnoses. Ficoll-Paque density gradient centrifugation was used to isolate PBMCs from approximately 10 ml of fresh peripheral blood. Total RNA was extracted with Trizol reagent, and quality was checked on an Agilent 2100 Bioanalyzer. Points on this clonotype: Its antigen remains undetermined. No much larger clone exists at a distance of one base, and base qualities are not known.

The TCR beta CDR3 regions were amplified from RNA transcripts. The first round of RT-PCR for the TCR CDR3 was performed with the HTBI primer set and the Qiagen OneStep RT-PCR kit. The libraries were constructed in a second round of multiplex PCR and then size-selected and purified. Paired-end sequencing of the libraries was performed with 100 bp reads on an Illumina HiSeq2000. The source study handled its data this way. SOAPnuke was used to process the raw data, removing reads that contained adapters or uncalled bases, had a mean Phred below 15, or lacked an exact match to the constant primer or identifier. COPE v1.2.5 was used to merge high-quality paired reads, and clonotypes were defined as unique nucleotide sequences. MiTCR v1.1 was used to align the clonotypes against IMGT TRBV, TRBD and TRBJ reference segments. Analysis was restricted to V-J combinations with a frequency above 0.0001, which covered 99.2% of repertoires. A TCS score was defined as the ratio between F50 (clonal expansion) and ExV (chaos), using BLOSUM62-based TCRdist between CDR3 peptides within each V-J. Welch's t-statistics and random forest reduced just over 500 V-J features to some 14, which were used in a naive Bayes classifier (R e1071). Using fastp trimming at Q25 and MiXCR clonotype assembly, TCRdb reanalyzed the public sequencing data and kept in-frame beta chains. All rows with the same CDR3 protein become a single entry with the most common DNA and genes. These V and J calls derive from TCRdb rather than the authors' analysis. The sample table holds hundreds of thousands of distinct CDR3 sequences, of which nearly 20% were seen once. The top ten clonotypes cover 40% to 50% of the sample.

V ends up 5 bases short and J 6 bases short, with an unmatched junction base count of 9. The germline V gene sets CDR1 to MNHEY and CDR2 to SVGEGT. The CDR3, cysteine through phenylalanine, is 16 amino acids long. Left in the record is the CDR3 DNA by itself, 48 bases read in frame from the first base. The sequenced material came from blood. The chain employs TRBV6-2 or TRBV6-3 and TRBJ2-3; TRBD2 agrees with 12 junctional bases. The clonotype was recovered from a man aged 35-49 years with Graves' ophthalmopathy. In nucleotide form, the sequence is TGTGCCAGCAGTAGACCGACTAGCGGGAGAACTGATACGCAGTATTTT. Translation gives CASSRPTSGRTDTQYF.